Below, one T cell receptor (beta chain) is given with its context. Antigen specificity is unknown. The V and J ends lost 4 bases and 2 bases, in that order; junction bases with no gene match: 11. Germline V gene lookup returns CDR1 SGHNT and CDR2 YYREEE (reference sequence). This CDR3 spans 16 amino acids. These data come from a study of CD8 T cells in Susac syndrome. About 0.5 to 1 ug RNA was reverse transcribed with random hexamers. An immunoSEQ multiplex PCR amplified TCR beta CDR3 over 54 Vbeta and 13 Jbeta. TCRdb fed the immunoSEQ multiplex PCR reads into MiXCR, producing one record per CDR3 protein. The table records around 150,000 distinct CDR3 sequences, approximately 95% of them present only once. Study conclusions and caveats: The TCR sequencing and HLA analysis in the study involved a relatively small number of individuals, as the study acknowledged.

CD8+ and CD4+ blood T cells underwent TCR beta sequencing. This receptor was identified in a human donor in good health. This sequence joins TRBV5-4 and TRBJ1-2; 7 nucleotides line up with TRBD1. The source material was CD8+ T cells from PBMCs. The CDR3 coding sequence is TGTGCCAGCAGCGGCCTGCGACAGGGCCTAAACTATGGCTACACCTTC. Translating it yields CASSGLRQGLNYGYTF. The whole variable domain, filled in from reference TRBV5-4 and TRBJ1-2, reads ETGVTQSPTHLIKTRGQQVTLRCSSQSGHNTVSWYQQALGQGPQFIFQYYREEENGRGNFPPRFSGLQFPNYSSELNVNALELDDSALYLCASSGLRQGLNYGYTFGSGTRLTVV.